This is a list of T cell receptor beta chains from one sample in a study of blood T cell repertoires in COVID-19. Profiling relied on immunoSEQ multiplex PCR, and the TCRdb table lists in-frame clones only, not all of them. The sample holds under 350,000 clones, approximately 88% seen once. The sequencing input was peripheral blood. All receptors derive from a man aged 50 to 59 with acute or convalescent COVID-19. CDR3s include the opening cysteine and the closing phenylalanine or tryptophan. D genes are given only for firm matches. Some rows have no size entry. The others give once, few or many, or a class for an expanded clone.

d_gene	v_gene	abundance	j_gene	CDR3aa	CDR3nt
TRBD1	TRBV5-1	-	TRBJ2-1	CASSGQGGNEQFF	TGCGCCAGCAGCGGACAGGGCGGCAATGAGCAGTTCTTC
TRBD1	TRBV30	-	TRBJ1-3	CAWSVPQGAEGNTIYF	TGTGCCTGGAGTGTACCCCAGGGGGCTGAGGGAAACACCATATATTTT
-	TRBV9	-	TRBJ1-5	CASSPGEGGNQPQHF	TGTGCCAGCAGCCCAGGGGAGGGTGGCAATCAGCCCCAGCATTTT
TRBD2	TRBV30	once	TRBJ2-1	CAWRGLAGVNEQFF	TGTGCCTGGAGAGGGCTAGCGGGGGTGAATGAGCAGTTCTTC
-	TRBV6-2/TRBV6-3	-	TRBJ1-5	CASSYGGSQPQHF	TGTGCCAGCAGTTACGGGGGCAGTCAGCCCCAGCATTTT
TRBD2	TRBV7-2	once	TRBJ2-1	CASSLGLAGGPWYNEQFF	TGTGCCAGCAGCTTAGGACTAGCGGGGGGGCCATGGTACAATGAGCAGTTCTTC
-	TRBV3-1/TRBV3-2	-	TRBJ1-2	CASSRAKDGYTF	TGTGCCAGCAGCCGAGCAAAAGATGGCTACACCTTC
TRBD2	TRBV12-5	-	TRBJ2-6	CASGAGGRRVSGANVLTF	TGTGCTAGTGGTGCGGGGGGACGGAGAGTCTCTGGGGCCAACGTCCTGACTTTC
TRBD1	TRBV5-1	-	TRBJ1-4	CASSFRTGVVEKLFF	TGCGCCAGCAGCTTCCGGACAGGGGTGGTTGAAAAACTGTTTTTT
-	TRBV18	once	TRBJ2-3	CASSPRQSTDTQYF	TGTGCCAGCTCACCGAGACAGAGCACAGATACGCAGTATTTT
TRBD2	TRBV4-2	-	TRBJ2-1	CASSPRERGARGEQFF	TGTGCCAGCAGCCCGAGGGAGCGGGGGGCCCGCGGGGAGCAGTTCTTC
TRBD1	TRBV19	-	TRBJ2-5	CASSTTGVWETQYF	TGTGCCAGTAGTACTACAGGGGTCTGGGAGACCCAGTACTTC
-	TRBV7-3	-	TRBJ2-3	CASSPRGVVTDTQYF	TGTGCCAGCAGCCCCAGGGGAGTGGTCACAGATACGCAGTATTTT
TRBD1	TRBV5-5	-	TRBJ1-1	CASSNRGGNTEAFF	TGTGCCAGCAGCAACAGGGGGGGGAACACTGAAGCTTTCTTT
-	TRBV3-1/TRBV3-2	-	TRBJ1-2	CASSTAGPFGGYTF	TGTGCCAGCAGCACGGCTGGGCCCTTCGGTGGCTACACCTTC
TRBD1	TRBV4-1	once	TRBJ1-4	CASSQGGDRGREKLFF	TGCGCCAGCAGCCAAGGAGGGGACAGGGGGCGAGAAAAACTGTTTTTT
-	TRBV7-9	-	TRBJ1-1	CASRRQMNTEAFF	TGTGCCAGCAGACGACAGATGAACACTGAAGCTTTCTTT
TRBD1	TRBV3-1/TRBV3-2	-	TRBJ1-1	CASSRGQGSTEAFF	TGTGCCAGCAGCCGGGGACAGGGAAGCACTGAAGCTTTCTTT
TRBD1	TRBV6-1	-	TRBJ2-7	CASSDQGVGSYEQYF	TGTGCCAGCAGTGACCAGGGGGTAGGTTCCTACGAGCAGTACTTC
TRBD1	TRBV7-9	-	TRBJ1-2	CASSLPGTAWEDYTF	TGTGCCAGCAGCTTACCCGGGACAGCCTGGGAAGACTACACCTTC
-	TRBV6-4	-	TRBJ2-2	CASRDVNTGELFF	TGTGCCAGCCGGGATGTGAACACCGGGGAGCTGTTTTTT
TRBD2	TRBV7-3	-	TRBJ2-1	CASSLKLAGETYNEQFF	TGTGCCAGCAGCTTAAAATTAGCGGGGGAGACCTACAATGAGCAGTTCTTC
-	TRBV2	-	TRBJ2-5	CASIFQGKETQYF	TGTGCCAGCATCTTTCAGGGAAAAGAGACCCAGTACTTC
-	TRBV7-9	-	TRBJ1-3	CASSLLETGSGNTIYF	TGTGCCAGCAGCTTATTAGAAACAGGCTCTGGAAACACCATATATTTT
TRBD2	TRBV11-3	-	TRBJ2-3	CASSHRRRGGNTDTQYF	TGTGCCAGCAGCCACCGGCGGCGGGGGGGTAACACAGATACGCAGTATTTT
-	TRBV3-1/TRBV3-2	-	TRBJ1-3	CASSRQDGHISGNTIYF	TGTGCCAGCAGCCGACAGGACGGTCACATCTCTGGAAACACCATATATTTT
-	TRBV27	-	TRBJ1-2	CASSLSGRTGYTF	TGTGCCAGCAGTTTATCTGGGAGAACGGGCTACACCTTC
-	TRBV18	once	TRBJ2-7	CASSPSLGRRPYEQYF	TGTGCCAGCTCACCGAGCCTGGGGCGCCGACCCTACGAGCAGTACTTC
-	TRBV14	-	TRBJ1-1	CASSQDLEGMAFF	TGTGCCAGCAGCCAAGATCTGGAGGGAATGGCTTTCTTT
TRBD2	TRBV7-2	-	TRBJ2-7	CASSTQRGVPYEQYF	TGTGCCAGCAGTACTCAGCGGGGTGTCCCCTACGAGCAGTACTTC
TRBD1	TRBV19	-	TRBJ1-6	CASSLRERTGVRSPLHF	TGTGCCAGTAGTCTTCGAGAAAGGACAGGGGTCCGTTCACCCCTCCACTTT
TRBD2	TRBV5-4	-	TRBJ2-7	CASSTEAGGYAEQYF	TGTGCCAGCAGCACTGAAGCGGGGGGCTACGCCGAGCAGTACTTC
-	TRBV5-1	-	TRBJ1-4	CASSRRTDTTNEKLFF	TGCGCCAGCAGCCGGAGGACGGATACAACTAATGAAAAACTGTTTTTT
-	TRBV13	-	TRBJ2-7	CASSLSGVPYEQYF	TGTGCCAGCAGCTTATCCGGGGTTCCCTACGAGCAGTACTTC
-	TRBV12-3/TRBV12-4	-	TRBJ1-1	CASSLSGTEAFF	TGTGCCAGCAGTTTAAGCGGCACTGAAGCTTTCTTT
-	TRBV5-5	-	TRBJ1-1	CASSFPGNTEAFF	TGTGCCAGCAGCTTCCCAGGGAACACTGAAGCTTTCTTT
TRBD1	TRBV27	-	TRBJ2-7	CASRQGNKGEQYF	TGTGCCAGTCGACAGGGCAACAAGGGGGAGCAGTACTTC
-	TRBV18	-	TRBJ1-6	CASSPQAPQAGVYNSPLHF	TGTGCCAGCTCGCCTCAGGCCCCCCAAGCGGGAGTTTATAATTCACCCCTCCACTTT
TRBD1	TRBV23-1	-	TRBJ1-2	CASIHLLRDRENGYTF	TGCGCCAGCATCCACCTTCTCCGGGACAGGGAGAATGGCTACACCTTC
TRBD1	TRBV18	-	TRBJ1-5	CASSPRVRGSDQPQHF	TGTGCCAGCTCACCACGAGTCAGGGGGAGCGATCAGCCCCAGCATTTT
TRBD2	TRBV7-3	-	TRBJ2-4	CASSPSSGGAVQYF	TGTGCCAGCAGCCCCTCTAGCGGGGGGGCCGTTCAGTACTTC
TRBD1	TRBV7-3	-	TRBJ2-7	CASSLTSGQGIEQYF	TGTGCCAGCAGCTTAACTTCCGGACAGGGGATCGAGCAGTACTTC
-	TRBV11-2	-	TRBJ1-1	CASSLGTNTEAFF	TGTGCCAGCAGCTTGGGCACGAACACTGAAGCTTTCTTT
-	TRBV11-2	-	TRBJ2-5	CASSGSRETQYF	TGTGCCAGCAGTGGTAGTCGGGAGACCCAGTACTTC
-	TRBV7-3	-	TRBJ1-5	CASSLSPGQPQHF	TGTGCCAGCAGCTTAAGTCCTGGCCAGCCCCAGCATTTT
TRBD1	TRBV5-1	-	TRBJ2-3	CASARDSKTDTQYF	TGCGCCAGCGCCCGGGACAGTAAGACAGATACGCAGTATTTT
-	TRBV6-6	-	TRBJ1-4	CASSLDGKLFF	TGTGCCAGCAGTTTAGATGGAAAACTGTTTTTT
-	TRBV5-6	-	TRBJ2-2	CASSGERAVLTGELFF	TGTGCCAGCAGCGGGGAGAGGGCAGTTCTCACCGGGGAGCTGTTTTTT
-	TRBV6-6	few	TRBJ2-7	CASSRPVGSTYEQYF	TGTGCCAGCAGTCGCCCGGTGGGCTCGACCTACGAGCAGTACTTC
-	TRBV14	-	TRBJ2-5	CASSQDGSKEGRETQYF	TGTGCCAGCAGCCAAGATGGGAGTAAGGAGGGCCGAGAGACCCAGTACTTC
-	TRBV2	-	TRBJ1-2	CASSDKHGLYGYTF	TGTGCCAGCAGTGATAAACACGGACTCTATGGCTACACCTTC
-	TRBV19	-	TRBJ1-2	CASMLKEASPYGYTF	TGTGCCAGTATGTTAAAGGAGGCCTCACCCTATGGCTACACCTTC
-	TRBV20-1	-	TRBJ1-2	CSASVRTYGYTF	TGCAGTGCTAGTGTCAGGACTTATGGCTACACCTTC
TRBD1	TRBV30	-	TRBJ1-1	CAWRTGGGSTEAFF	TGTGCCTGGAGGACAGGGGGCGGTAGCACTGAAGCTTTCTTT
TRBD2	TRBV4-2	-	TRBJ2-5	CASSQDGRSSGGAETQYF	TGTGCCAGCAGCCAAGATGGCAGGTCCAGCGGGGGGGCAGAGACCCAGTACTTC
-	TRBV7-2	-	TRBJ1-5	CASSMNRYSNQPQHF	TGTGCCAGCAGCATGAACAGGTATAGCAATCAGCCCCAGCATTTT